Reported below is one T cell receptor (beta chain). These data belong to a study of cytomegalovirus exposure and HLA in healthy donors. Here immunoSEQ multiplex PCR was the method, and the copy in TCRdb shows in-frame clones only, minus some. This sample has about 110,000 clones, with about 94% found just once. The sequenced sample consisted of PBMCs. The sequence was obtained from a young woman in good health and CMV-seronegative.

The CDR3: CAISTGQGPLSLHF. The CDR3 DNA is TGTGCCATCAGTACAGGACAGGGACCTCTATCCCTCCACTTT. The chain couples TRBV10-3 to TRBJ1-6; TRBD1 matches at 8 bases. Trimming cost V 5 bases and J 14 bases; bases outside gene matches: 11. Looked up from germline, CDR1 is ENHRY and CDR2 is SYGVKD. The CDR3 is 14 residues long.